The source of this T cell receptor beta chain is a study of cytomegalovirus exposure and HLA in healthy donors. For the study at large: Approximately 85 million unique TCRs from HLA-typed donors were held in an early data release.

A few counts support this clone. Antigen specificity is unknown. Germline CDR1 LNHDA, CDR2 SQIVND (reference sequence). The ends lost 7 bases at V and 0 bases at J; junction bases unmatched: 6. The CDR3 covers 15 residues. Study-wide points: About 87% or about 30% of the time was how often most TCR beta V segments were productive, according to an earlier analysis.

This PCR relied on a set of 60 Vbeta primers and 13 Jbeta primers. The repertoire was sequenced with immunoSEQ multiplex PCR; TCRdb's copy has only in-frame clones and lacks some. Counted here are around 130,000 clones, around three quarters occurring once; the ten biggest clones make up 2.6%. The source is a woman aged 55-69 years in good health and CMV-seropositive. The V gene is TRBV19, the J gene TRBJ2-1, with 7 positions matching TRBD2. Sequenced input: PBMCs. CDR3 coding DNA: TGTGCCAGTACCCCGAGCGGGGACTCCTACAATGAGCAGTTCTTC. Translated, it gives CASTPSGDSYNEQFF. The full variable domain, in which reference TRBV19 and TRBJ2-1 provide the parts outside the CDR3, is DGGITQSPKYLFRKEGQNVTLSCEQNLNHDAMYWYRQDPGQGLRLIYYSQIVNDFQKGDIAEGYSVSREKKESFPLTVTSAQKNPTAFYLCASTPSGDSYNEQFFGPGTRLTVL.